This is a list of T cell receptor beta chains from one sample in a study of PD-L1 blockade in urothelial cancer. TCRdb's table, derived via immunoSEQ multiplex PCR, lists solely in-frame clones and lacks some. This table holds approximately 90,000 clones, about 90% found once. Sequencing used PBMCs, obtained around atezolizumab (anti-PD-L1) treatment. All receptors derive from a man between 60 and 75 years old with urothelial cancer. Each CDR3 is given with its conserved first and last residue. A D gene is named only where the DNA matches it firmly. The listing skips clone size in some rows; elsewhere it reads once, few, many or a size class.

v_gene: TRBV4-3; j_gene: TRBJ1-2; d_gene: -; abundance: -; CDR3nt: TGCGCCAGCAGCCAAGAATCGCAAGGATGGGGGCCCTATGGCTACACCTTC; CDR3aa: CASSQESQGWGPYGYTF
v_gene: TRBV30; j_gene: TRBJ1-6; d_gene: -; abundance: -; CDR3nt: TGTGCCTTGTCGCGCGTGATTACCAATTCACCCCTCCACTTT; CDR3aa: CALSRVITNSPLHF
v_gene: TRBV30; j_gene: TRBJ1-1; d_gene: -; abundance: -; CDR3nt: TGTGCCTGGCGGGAGAACACTGAAGCTTTCTTT; CDR3aa: CAWRENTEAFF
v_gene: TRBV5-4; j_gene: TRBJ1-4; d_gene: -; abundance: -; CDR3nt: TGTGCCAGCAGCTTGGCCCAGGGATCTAATGAAAAACTGTTTTTT; CDR3aa: CASSLAQGSNEKLFF
v_gene: TRBV28; j_gene: TRBJ1-4; d_gene: -; abundance: -; CDR3nt: TGTGCCAGCACGGGGGGAACTAATGAAAAACTGTTTTTT; CDR3aa: CASTGGTNEKLFF
v_gene: TRBV14; j_gene: TRBJ2-3; d_gene: TRBD2; abundance: -; CDR3nt: TGTGCCAGCAGCCTAGGACTAGCGGGGGGCGCAACCACAGATACGCAGTATTTT; CDR3aa: CASSLGLAGGATTDTQYF
v_gene: TRBV27; j_gene: TRBJ1-2; d_gene: TRBD1; abundance: few; CDR3nt: TGTGCCAGCGCCAAAATGGCCGGGGACAGGGGTGGCACCGGCTATGGCTACACCTTC; CDR3aa: CASAKMAGDRGGTGYGYTF
v_gene: TRBV9; j_gene: TRBJ2-1; d_gene: TRBD2; abundance: -; CDR3nt: TGTGCCAGCAGCGTAGAACTAGCGGAGTACAATGAGCAGTTCTTC; CDR3aa: CASSVELAEYNEQFF
v_gene: TRBV11-2; j_gene: TRBJ2-3; d_gene: TRBD2; abundance: -; CDR3nt: TGTGCCAGCAGGTTTAGCGGGTCCCCCACAGATACGCAGTATTTT; CDR3aa: CASRFSGSPTDTQYF
v_gene: TRBV30; j_gene: TRBJ2-7; d_gene: TRBD1; abundance: -; CDR3nt: TGTGCCTGGAGTAGGGGCAGGGGGCGGGACGAGCAGTACTTC; CDR3aa: CAWSRGRGRDEQYF
v_gene: TRBV11-2; j_gene: TRBJ2-7; d_gene: -; abundance: -; CDR3nt: TGTGCCAGCAGCTTAGGTTCAGAAATTCGAGGTGAGCAGTACTTC; CDR3aa: CASSLGSEIRGEQYF
v_gene: TRBV30; j_gene: TRBJ1-2; d_gene: TRBD1; abundance: -; CDR3nt: TGTGCCTGGAGAGCTCAGGGGGCCGGGGGGGGCTACACCTTC; CDR3aa: CAWRAQGAGGGYTF
v_gene: TRBV7-2; j_gene: TRBJ2-5; d_gene: TRBD2; abundance: -; CDR3nt: TGTGCCAGCAGCCCGGGACTAGCGAGGGAGACCCAGTACTTC; CDR3aa: CASSPGLARETQYF
v_gene: TRBV4-2; j_gene: TRBJ2-2; d_gene: TRBD2; abundance: -; CDR3nt: TGTGCCAGCAGCCAAGATTCTTGGGCTAGCGGGAGTTCCGGGGAGCTGTTTTTT; CDR3aa: CASSQDSWASGSSGELFF
v_gene: TRBV9; j_gene: TRBJ1-1; d_gene: -; abundance: -; CDR3nt: TGTGCCAGCAGCGACACGAACACTGAAGCTTTCTTT; CDR3aa: CASSDTNTEAFF
v_gene: TRBV7-2; j_gene: TRBJ2-1; d_gene: TRBD2; abundance: -; CDR3nt: TGTGCCAGCATCGAACGGGGGGTTCCCTACAATGAGCAGTTCTTC; CDR3aa: CASIERGVPYNEQFF
v_gene: TRBV5-4; j_gene: TRBJ2-7; d_gene: TRBD1; abundance: -; CDR3nt: TGTGCCAGCAGCTCCGGACAGGGAAGGAAGGGCGGCGAGCAGTACTTC; CDR3aa: CASSSGQGRKGGEQYF
v_gene: TRBV2; j_gene: TRBJ1-6; d_gene: -; abundance: -; CDR3nt: TGTGCCAGCACCGTGGCCAGTCTTAATTCACCCCTCCACTTT; CDR3aa: CASTVASLNSPLHF
v_gene: TRBV21-1; j_gene: TRBJ2-7; d_gene: -; abundance: -; CDR3nt: TGTGCCAGCAGACCCTTTAGGGGGAATGAGGCCGAGCAGTACTTC; CDR3aa: CASRPFRGNEAEQYF
v_gene: TRBV29-1; j_gene: TRBJ2-1; d_gene: -; abundance: few; CDR3nt: TGCAGCGTTGTTAACAGTAATGAGCAGTTCTTC; CDR3aa: CSVVNSNEQFF
v_gene: TRBV9; j_gene: TRBJ2-3; d_gene: TRBD2; abundance: -; CDR3nt: TGTGCCAGCAGCGTACTAGCGGGAGGAAGCACAGATACGCAGTATTTT; CDR3aa: CASSVLAGGSTDTQYF
v_gene: TRBV11-2; j_gene: TRBJ2-2; d_gene: TRBD1; abundance: -; CDR3nt: TGTGCCAGCAGGACAGGGAAGCTGTTTTTT; CDR3aa: CASRTGKLFF
v_gene: TRBV2; j_gene: TRBJ1-2; d_gene: TRBD1; abundance: -; CDR3nt: TGTGCCAGCAGCCTCGGGACAGGGAATGGCTACACCTTC; CDR3aa: CASSLGTGNGYTF
v_gene: TRBV29-1; j_gene: TRBJ2-3; d_gene: TRBD2; abundance: -; CDR3nt: TGCAGCGCCGATGCGACTAGCGCCACAGATACGCAGTATTTT; CDR3aa: CSADATSATDTQYF
v_gene: TRBV10-1; j_gene: TRBJ2-1; d_gene: TRBD2; abundance: -; CDR3nt: TGCGCCAGCAGTGAAGGGGTACTAAGCGGGAGGGCGACCTACAATGAGCAGTTCTTC; CDR3aa: CASSEGVLSGRATYNEQFF
v_gene: TRBV9; j_gene: TRBJ2-3; d_gene: TRBD2; abundance: -; CDR3nt: TGTGCCAGCAGCACGAGGACTAGCGGGGACACAGATACGCAGTATTTT; CDR3aa: CASSTRTSGDTDTQYF
v_gene: TRBV4-2; j_gene: TRBJ2-7; d_gene: -; abundance: -; CDR3nt: TGTGCCAGCAGCCAAGAATACGGAGGCTCCTCCTACGAGCAGTACTTC; CDR3aa: CASSQEYGGSSYEQYF
v_gene: TRBV11-3; j_gene: TRBJ2-3; d_gene: TRBD2; abundance: -; CDR3nt: TGTGCCAGCAGCAGAGGGACTAGCGGGGCCAAAGATACGCAGTATTTT; CDR3aa: CASSRGTSGAKDTQYF
v_gene: TRBV5-1; j_gene: TRBJ1-1; d_gene: -; abundance: -; CDR3nt: TGCGCCAGCAGCATACGGGGGGGCGGGGACACTGAAGCTTTCTTT; CDR3aa: CASSIRGGGDTEAFF
v_gene: TRBV28; j_gene: TRBJ1-4; d_gene: TRBD1; abundance: -; CDR3nt: TGTGCCAGCAGTTCGAAACCGGGACAGGGGAATGAAAAACTGTTTTTT; CDR3aa: CASSSKPGQGNEKLFF
v_gene: TRBV10-3; j_gene: TRBJ2-5; d_gene: -; abundance: -; CDR3nt: TGTGCCATCAGTGAGTCGACTGAGGTCATCCAGTACTTC; CDR3aa: CAISESTEVIQYF
v_gene: TRBV27; j_gene: TRBJ1-2; d_gene: TRBD1; abundance: -; CDR3nt: TGTGCCAGCAGTCCCCAGGGGGCGGAGGGCTACACCTTC; CDR3aa: CASSPQGAEGYTF
v_gene: TRBV19; j_gene: TRBJ2-2; d_gene: TRBD1; abundance: -; CDR3nt: TGTGCCAGTAGTGCCGGACAGGCGAACACCGGGGAGCTGTTTTTT; CDR3aa: CASSAGQANTGELFF
v_gene: TRBV6-5; j_gene: TRBJ2-7; d_gene: TRBD1; abundance: -; CDR3nt: TGTGCCAGCAGTTTGGACAGGGGAAGGTCCTACGAGCAGTACTTC; CDR3aa: CASSLDRGRSYEQYF
v_gene: TRBV27; j_gene: TRBJ1-1; d_gene: -; abundance: once; CDR3nt: TGTGCCAGCAGTTTGTTGACAGGCTTGAACACTGAAGCTTTCTTT; CDR3aa: CASSLLTGLNTEAFF
v_gene: TRBV19; j_gene: TRBJ2-5; d_gene: TRBD2; abundance: -; CDR3nt: TGTGCCAGTAGTAGTTTAGCGGGACGGGCAGGAGAGACCCAGTACTTC; CDR3aa: CASSSLAGRAGETQYF
v_gene: TRBV25-1; j_gene: TRBJ1-6; d_gene: -; abundance: -; CDR3nt: TGTGCCAGCAGTGATCTCAGGCAGTCCTATAATTCACCCCTCCACTTT; CDR3aa: CASSDLRQSYNSPLHF
v_gene: TRBV5-4; j_gene: TRBJ1-1; d_gene: -; abundance: once; CDR3nt: TGTGCCAGCAGCGTTCCCGGGAACATGAACACTGAAGCTTTCTTT; CDR3aa: CASSVPGNMNTEAFF
v_gene: TRBV6-1; j_gene: TRBJ1-2; d_gene: -; abundance: once; CDR3nt: TGTGCCAGCAGTGAATCTATAAGGGACACCCTCTATGGCTACACCTTC; CDR3aa: CASSESIRDTLYGYTF
v_gene: TRBV5-1; j_gene: TRBJ2-2; d_gene: -; abundance: -; CDR3nt: TGCGCCAGCAGCTTGGAACGTCCGGGGTCCGGGGAGCTGTTTTTT; CDR3aa: CASSLERPGSGELFF
v_gene: TRBV5-8; j_gene: TRBJ1-2; d_gene: TRBD1; abundance: once; CDR3nt: TGTGCCAGCAGCTTGGCAGAGGGACAGCGACGCTATGGCTACACCTTC; CDR3aa: CASSLAEGQRRYGYTF
v_gene: TRBV7-2; j_gene: TRBJ2-1; d_gene: TRBD2; abundance: -; CDR3nt: TGTGCCAGCAGCTCAGCCCCTAGCGGATACAATGAGCAGTTCTTC; CDR3aa: CASSSAPSGYNEQFF
v_gene: TRBV4-1; j_gene: TRBJ2-1; d_gene: -; abundance: -; CDR3nt: TGCGCCAGCAGCCAAGGCCCCGGCGGGGGCGAGCAGTTCTTC; CDR3aa: CASSQGPGGGEQFF
v_gene: TRBV9; j_gene: TRBJ2-1; d_gene: TRBD2; abundance: -; CDR3nt: TGTGCCAGCGGCGTAGGGGGACTAGCCTCAGCGATCTTC; CDR3aa: CASGVGGLASAIF
v_gene: TRBV28; j_gene: TRBJ2-7; d_gene: TRBD2; abundance: -; CDR3nt: TGTGCCAGCAGTTTCGTTTTCGGGCGGGAGGGGTACGAGCAGTACTTC; CDR3aa: CASSFVFGREGYEQYF
v_gene: TRBV5-4; j_gene: TRBJ2-7; d_gene: TRBD1; abundance: -; CDR3nt: TGTGCCAGCAGCTTTTGGGACAGGGACTACGAGCAGTACTTC; CDR3aa: CASSFWDRDYEQYF